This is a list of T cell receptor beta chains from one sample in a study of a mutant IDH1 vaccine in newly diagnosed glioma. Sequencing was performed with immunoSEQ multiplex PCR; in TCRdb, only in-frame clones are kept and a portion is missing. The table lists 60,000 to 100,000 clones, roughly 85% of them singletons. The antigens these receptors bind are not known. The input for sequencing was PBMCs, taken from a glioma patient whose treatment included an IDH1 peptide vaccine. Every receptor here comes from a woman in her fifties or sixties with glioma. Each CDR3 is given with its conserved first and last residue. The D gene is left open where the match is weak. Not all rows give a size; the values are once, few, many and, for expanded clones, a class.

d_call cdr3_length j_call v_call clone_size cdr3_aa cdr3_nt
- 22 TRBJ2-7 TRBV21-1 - CASSSSPTLPQPRGRDDYEQYF TGTGCCAGCAGCAGTTCTCCCACACTCCCCCAGCCCCGCGGGAGGGACGACTACGAGCAGTACTTC
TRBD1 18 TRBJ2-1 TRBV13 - CASSLSLRGTKGANEQFF TGTGCCAGCAGCTTAAGCTTGAGGGGGACCAAGGGGGCAAATGAGCAGTTCTTC
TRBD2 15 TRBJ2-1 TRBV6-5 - CASSYLRGGPNEQFF TGTGCCAGCAGTTACCTAAGGGGAGGGCCGAATGAGCAGTTCTTC
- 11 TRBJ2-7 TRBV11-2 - CASRSGLLLFF TGTGCCAGCAGGTCGGGACTCCTCTTGTTCTTC
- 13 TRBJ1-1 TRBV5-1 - CASSLQGNTEAFF TGCGCCAGTAGTTTACAGGGTAACACTGAAGCTTTCTTT
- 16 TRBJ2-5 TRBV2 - CASSEAEGAGQETQYF TGTGCCAGCAGTGAGGCGGAGGGGGCAGGGCAAGAGACCCAGTACTTC
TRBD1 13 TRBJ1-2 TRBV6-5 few CASSLQGTGGYTF TGTGCCAGCAGTCTGCAGGGGACAGGTGGCTACACCTTC
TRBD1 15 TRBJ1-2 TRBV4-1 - CASSQDHRGQYGYTF TGCGCCAGCAGCCAAGATCATAGGGGGCAATACGGCTACACCTTC
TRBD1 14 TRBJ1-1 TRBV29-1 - CSVEWTGMNTEAFF TGCAGCGTTGAATGGACAGGGATGAACACTGAAGCTTTCTTT
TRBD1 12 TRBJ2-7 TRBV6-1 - CASTGGVWEQYF TGTGCCAGCACAGGGGGTGTATGGGAGCAGTACTTC
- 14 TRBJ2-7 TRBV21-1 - CASISGRPTYEQYF TGTGCCAGCATAAGCGGGAGGCCCACCTACGAGCAGTACTTC
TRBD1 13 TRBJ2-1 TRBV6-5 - CASRDRGSGEQFF TGTGCCAGCCGGGACAGGGGATCAGGTGAGCAGTTCTTC
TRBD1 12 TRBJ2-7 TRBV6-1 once CASSGQGDEQYF TGTGCCAGCAGTGGACAGGGGGACGAGCAGTACTTC
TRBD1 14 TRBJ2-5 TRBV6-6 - CASIGRGRVETQYF TGTGCCAGCATAGGCAGGGGGCGCGTGGAGACCCAGTACTTC
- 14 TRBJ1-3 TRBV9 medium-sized CASSVSGMGNTIYF TGTGCCAGCAGCGTCTCAGGGATGGGGAACACCATATATTTT
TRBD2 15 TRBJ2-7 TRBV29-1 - CSVAGSSGSIYEQYF TGCAGCGTTGCGGGATCTAGCGGGAGTATCTACGAGCAGTACTTC
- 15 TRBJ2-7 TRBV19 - CASSDQTGPSYEQYF TGTGCCAGTAGTGACCAGACGGGACCATCCTACGAGCAGTACTTC
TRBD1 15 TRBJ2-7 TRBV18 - CASSPPVTGDYEQYF TGTGCCAGCTCACCACCTGTGACAGGGGACTACGAGCAGTACTTC
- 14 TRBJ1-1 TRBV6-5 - CASSWNRVNTEAFF TGTGCCAGCAGTTGGAACAGGGTGAACACTGAAGCTTTCTTT
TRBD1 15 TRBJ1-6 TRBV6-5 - CASRLRDSSNSPLHF TGTGCCAGCAGGCTCCGGGACAGCTCTAATTCACCCCTCCACTTT
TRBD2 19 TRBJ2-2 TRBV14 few CASSQDRRGGLANTGELFF TGTGCCAGCAGCCAAGATAGAAGAGGGGGACTAGCGAACACCGGGGAGCTGTTTTTT
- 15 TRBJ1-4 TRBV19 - CASSIDPRRNEKLFF TGTGCCAGTAGTATAGATCCCAGGCGGAATGAAAAACTGTTTTTT
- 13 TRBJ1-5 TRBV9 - CASSPWGNQPQHF TGTGCCAGCAGCCCATGGGGCAATCAGCCCCAGCATTTT
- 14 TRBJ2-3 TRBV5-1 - CASSPGGSTDTQYF TGCGCCAGCAGCCCAGGAGGGAGCACAGATACGCAGTATTTT
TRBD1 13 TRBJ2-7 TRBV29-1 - CSVDPGQGNEQYF TGCAGCGTGGATCCGGGACAGGGTAACGAGCAGTACTTC
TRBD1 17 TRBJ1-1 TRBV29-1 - CSVYSRTGGDMNTEAFF TGCAGCGTCTATTCCCGGACAGGGGGCGATATGAACACTGAAGCTTTCTTT
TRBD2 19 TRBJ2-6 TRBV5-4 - CASSLPGLATTSGANVLTF TGTGCCAGCAGCCTACCGGGACTAGCGACAACTTCTGGGGCCAACGTCCTGACTTTC
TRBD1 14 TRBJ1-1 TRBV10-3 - CATGQGAVNTEAFF TGTGCCACGGGACAGGGGGCCGTGAACACTGAAGCTTTCTTT
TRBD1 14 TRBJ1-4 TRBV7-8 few CASSLYRGPEKLFF TGTGCCAGCAGCTTATACAGGGGCCCTGAAAAACTGTTTTTT
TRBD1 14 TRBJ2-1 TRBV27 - CASSPGQVYNEQFF TGTGCCAGCAGTCCCGGACAGGTTTACAATGAGCAGTTCTTC
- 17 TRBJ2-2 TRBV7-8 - CASSRNRVQTNTGELFF TGTGCCAGCAGCCGAAACAGGGTACAAACGAACACCGGGGAGCTGTTTTTT
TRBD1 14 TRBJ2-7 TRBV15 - CATSRGQEAYEQYF TGTGCCACCAGCAGGGGACAGGAGGCCTACGAGCAGTACTTC
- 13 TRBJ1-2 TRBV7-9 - CASSSTEGYGYTF TGTGCCAGCAGTTCGACCGAGGGCTATGGCTACACCTTC
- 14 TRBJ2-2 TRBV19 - CAQWLVANTGELFF TGTGCGCAGTGGCTGGTCGCGAACACCGGGGAGCTGTTTTTT
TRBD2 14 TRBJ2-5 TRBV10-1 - CASSQAGEQETQYF TGCGCCAGCAGCCAAGCGGGAGAACAAGAGACCCAGTACTTC
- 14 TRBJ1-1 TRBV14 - CASSQVQLNTEAFF TGTGCCAGCAGCCAAGTCCAGCTGAACACTGAAGCTTTCTTT
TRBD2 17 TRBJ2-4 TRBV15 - CATGEGLSESAKNIQYF TGTGCCACAGGGGAGGGTTTGTCAGAGTCAGCCAAAAACATTCAGTACTTC
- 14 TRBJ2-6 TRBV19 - CASSAGPGANVLTF TGTGCCAGTAGTGCCGGACCTGGGGCCAACGTCCTGACTTTC
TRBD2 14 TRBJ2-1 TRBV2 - CASSDPRGGGEQFF TGTGCCAGCAGTGACCCACGGGGGGGCGGTGAGCAGTTCTTC
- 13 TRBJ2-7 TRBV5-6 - CASSSTRSYEQYF TGTGCCAGCAGCTCGACCCGCTCCTACGAGCAGTACTTC
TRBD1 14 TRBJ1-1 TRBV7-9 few CASSASTGEDEAFF TGTGCCAGCAGCGCGTCGACAGGGGAGGATGAAGCTTTCTTT
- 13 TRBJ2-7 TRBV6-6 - CASSFGAPNEQYF TGTGCCAGCAGTTTCGGTGCCCCCAACGAGCAGTACTTC
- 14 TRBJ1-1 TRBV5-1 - CASSLDPGGTEAFF TGCGCCAGCAGCCTGGACCCCGGGGGCACTGAAGCTTTCTTT
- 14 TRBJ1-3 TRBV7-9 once CASSLRNSGNTIYF TGTGCCAGCAGCTTGCGGAACTCTGGAAACACCATATATTTT
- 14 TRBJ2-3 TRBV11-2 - CASSLVVLTDTQYF TGTGCCAGCAGCTTAGTAGTCTTAACAGATACGCAGTATTTT